The rows below give T cell receptor beta chains drawn from one sample of a study of shared clonotypes between healthy human individuals. Repertoires were generated with immunoSEQ multiplex PCR, while TCRdb's copy carries only in-frame clones and drops some. The top ten clones hold roughly 0.13% of a sample with 2 million to 2.5 million clones, approximately 96% of them seen once. The sample comprised naive CD4+ T cells sorted from blood. The receptors here all came from a man between 18 and 35 years old in good health. Each CDR3 is given with its conserved first and last residue. The D gene is left open where the match is weak. Clone size is not always given. Where it is, it says once, few, many or a class for expanded clones.

.	TRBV6-5	14	TRBJ2-7	.	CASSLVGQRYEQYF	TGTGCCAGCAGTTTGGTGGGCCAGAGGTACGAGCAGTACTTC
.	TRBV5-1	15	TRBJ2-2	TRBD2	CASSRPTSASGELFF	TGCGCCAGCAGCCGGCCGACTAGCGCGTCCGGGGAGCTGTTTTTT
.	TRBV9	13	TRBJ2-7	.	CASSVGDGNEQYF	TGTGCCAGCAGCGTAGGGGACGGGAACGAGCAGTACTTC
once	TRBV2	14	TRBJ1-4	.	CASGKHQSNEKLFF	TGTGCCAGCGGGAAACATCAGAGTAATGAAAAACTGTTTTTT
.	TRBV9	16	TRBJ1-3	.	CASSVWEDSSGNTIYF	TGTGCCAGCAGCGTGTGGGAGGACTCTTCTGGAAACACCATATATTTT
.	TRBV28	14	TRBJ2-5	.	CASSSSDVEETQYF	TGTGCCAGCAGTTCTAGCGACGTAGAAGAGACCCAGTACTTC
.	TRBV27	13	TRBJ2-5	TRBD2	CASSLLAGGPPYF	TGTGCCAGCAGTTTACTAGCGGGGGGGCCCCCGTACTTC
.	TRBV2	14	TRBJ1-6	.	CASRKTVNNSPLHF	TGTGCCAGCAGGAAGACAGTTAATAATTCACCCCTCCACTTT
.	TRBV30	13	TRBJ1-3	.	CAWSVYPGNTIYF	TGTGCCTGGAGTGTATATCCTGGAAACACCATATATTTT
.	TRBV7-2	15	TRBJ2-1	TRBD1	CASSYGQGAYNEQFF	TGTGCCAGCAGTTATGGACAGGGGGCTTACAATGAGCAGTTCTTC
.	TRBV18	15	TRBJ2-7	TRBD1	CASSPRDRVGYEQYF	TGTGCCAGCTCACCACGTGACAGGGTTGGGTACGAGCAGTACTTC
.	TRBV6-6	15	TRBJ2-7	.	CASSYSAAPSYEQYF	TGTGCCAGCAGTTACTCGGCAGCCCCATCCTACGAGCAGTACTTC
.	TRBV29-1	16	TRBJ2-5	.	CSVEDPGGPGQETQYF	TGCAGCGTTGAAGATCCCGGGGGGCCGGGACAAGAGACCCAGTACTTC
.	TRBV25-1	16	TRBJ1-2	.	CASSESVIRGDYGYTF	TGTGCCAGCAGTGAATCGGTTATCCGGGGGGACTATGGCTACACCTTC
.	TRBV7-3	13	TRBJ2-3	.	CASSLGGSDTQYF	TGTGCCAGCAGCCTTGGCGGGTCAGATACGCAGTATTTT
.	TRBV5-4	15	TRBJ1-1	.	CASSLDVEKHTEAFF	TGTGCCAGCAGCTTGGACGTAGAAAAACACACTGAAGCTTTCTTT
.	TRBV27	16	TRBJ2-1	.	CASSITGTRGTNEQFF	TGTGCCAGCAGTATCACCGGGACCCGGGGGACCAATGAGCAGTTCTTC
.	TRBV18	15	TRBJ1-2	TRBD1	CASSPPMDRAYGYTF	TGTGCCAGCTCACCACCTATGGACAGGGCCTATGGCTACACCTTC
.	TRBV27	15	TRBJ2-3	.	CASRATTRGRDTQYF	TGTGCCAGCAGAGCTACGACTAGAGGTCGGGATACGCAGTATTTT
.	TRBV30	15	TRBJ1-3	.	CAWSAGGSSGNTIYF	TGTGCCTGGAGTGCCGGCGGCAGTTCAGGAAACACCATATATTTT
.	TRBV5-1	12	TRBJ2-1	.	CASLRAYNEQFF	TGCGCCAGCTTACGGGCCTACAATGAGCAGTTCTTC
.	TRBV6-5	13	TRBJ1-2	.	CASSQRGTYGYTF	TGTGCCAGCAGTCAACGGGGGACCTATGGCTACACCTTC
.	TRBV19	14	TRBJ2-2	.	CASGTAKETGELFF	TGTGCCAGTGGCACCGCGAAGGAGACCGGGGAGCTGTTTTTT
.	TRBV19	12	TRBJ2-1	TRBD2	CASSIWGGEQFF	TGTGCCAGTAGTATATGGGGGGGTGAGCAGTTCTTC
.	TRBV29-1	14	TRBJ2-7	TRBD1	CSVGGGTGAYEQYF	TGCAGCGTCGGGGGCGGGACAGGGGCCTACGAGCAGTACTTC
.	TRBV10-3	16	TRBJ1-3	.	CAISEVAGRSRNTIYF	TGTGCCATCAGTGAGGTGGCAGGGAGGTCCCGAAACACCATATATTTT
.	TRBV5-4	15	TRBJ1-1	TRBD1	CASSLGNRGESGAFF	TGTGCCAGCAGCTTGGGGAACAGGGGCGAGTCAGGGGCTTTCTTT